Included here is one TCR beta chain sequence, with context. The sample comes from a study of blood T cell repertoires in COVID-19. Whole-study context: COVID-19 samples collected from the United States, Italy and Spain covered acute and convalescent phases. The analysed material was cDNA or gDNA that came from T cells, B-cell-depleted T cells, or PBMCs.

Some clones are missing from TCRdb's copy, which holds only in-frame ones; the method was immunoSEQ multiplex PCR. The repertoire holds approximately 140,000 clones, roughly four fifths seen once, with roughly 1.6% in the top ten. The sample comprised peripheral blood. This receptor was obtained from a human donor in a cohort sampled during active COVID-19.

Written as DNA, the CDR3 is TGTGCCAGTACCCAAGAGGGTCAAGAGACCCAGTACTTC. Encoded protein: CASTQEGQETQYF. The V and J genes are TRBV19 and TRBJ2-5; D might be TRBD2 (5 bases). There are 13 residues in the CDR3. The germline V gene encodes CDR1 LNHDA and CDR2 SQIVND (reference sequence). V lost 7 bases, J lost 2 bases, and 11 bases lay in between. Drawing the rest from reference TRBV19 and TRBJ2-5, the complete variable domain is DGGITQSPKYLFRKEGQNVTLSCEQNLNHDAMYWYRQDPGQGLRLIYYSQIVNDFQKGDIAEGYSVSREKKESFPLTVTSAQKNPTAFYLCASTQEGQETQYFGPGTRLLVL.